One sample yielded the 18 T cell receptor beta chains listed below, sequenced in a study of spatial heterogeneity in lung cancer. TCRdb itself ran the 5' RACE reads through MiXCR, one entry per CDR3 protein. The table lists 3,000 to 4,000 distinct CDR3 sequences, more than 7% of them singletons. The time point: sample taken at primary tumor resection. The study sequenced unsorted whole RNA from tumor, nontumor lung or frozen PBMC. The sequenced sample was PBMCs, obtained at surgery. The receptors come from a female donor with early-stage non-small cell lung cancer.

This clonotype was counted ten times or more. This sequence joins TRBV29-1 and TRBJ1-1; 7 positions agree with TRBD1. Germline V gene lookup returns CDR1 SQVTM and CDR2 ANQGSEA. Trimming cost V 5 bases and J 5 bases; bases outside gene matches: 8. There are 13 residues in the CDR3. DNA of the CDR3: TGCAGCGTTCGGGTCGCAGGGGGAACTGAAGCTTTCTTT. This translates into CSVRVAGGTEAFF. The variable domain in full, with the rest retrieved from reference TRBV29-1 and TRBJ1-1, is SAVISQKPSRDICQRGTSLTIQCQVDSQVTMMFWYRQQPGQSLTLIATANQGSEATYESGFVIDKFPISRPNLTFSTLTVSNMSPEDSSIYLCSVRVAGGTEAFFGQGTRLTVV.

This clonotype counts as medium-sized (0.01 to 0.1%). The chain combines TRBV5-8 with TRBJ1-2; D is undetermined. Trimming pared 2 bases from V and 2 bases from J, leaving 7 bases between. Germline lookup yields CDR1 SGHTS and CDR2 YDEGEE. The CDR3 spans 13 residues. The CDR3 region has the DNA TGTGCCAGCAGCTTCGGCAGCAACTATGGCTACACCTTC. Translated: CASSFGSNYGYTF.

The table lists this clonotype with a few counts. V is TRBV19 and J is TRBJ2-6, with D tentatively TRBD1 (6 bases). Germline CDR1 LNHDA, CDR2 SQIVND (reference sequence). The CDR3 runs to 17 residues. V lost 2 bases to trimming and J lost 3 bases, with 14 bases between them. CDR3 residues: CASSIIRGGNGANVLTF. The CDR3 DNA reads as TGTGCCAGTAGTATAATCCGAGGGGGAAATGGGGCCAACGTCCTGACTTTC.

This clonotype is large (0.1 to 1%) within its sample. J is TRBJ1-2 and V is TRBV4-3; TRBD1 might be the D (5 bases). CDR3 length: 14 amino acids. The V end was cut by 0 bases, the J end by 4 bases, with 9 bases between. Germline V gives CDR1 LGHNA, CDR2 YSLEER. The CDR3 DNA is TGCGCCAGCAGCCAAGAGCTAGACAGCTATGGCTACACCTTC. Its protein is CASSQELDSYGYTF.

This clonotype was observed at least ten times. The chain combines TRBV5-1 with TRBJ2-1; 7 bases map to TRBD2. CDR3 length equals 15 residues. Per germline, CDR1 SGHRS and CDR2 YFSETQ. V shed 0 bases and J 0 bases; nucleotides not matched to a gene: 0. The CDR3 region is CASSLGEGSYNEQFF. CDR3 sequence (DNA): TGCGCCAGCAGCTTGGGGGAGGGCTCCTACAATGAGCAGTTCTTC.

In its sample, this clonotype is medium-sized. J is TRBJ1-2 and V is TRBV7-2; the match to TRBD1 covers 7 bases. The V and J ends lost 2 bases and 3 bases, in that order; junction bases with no gene match: 6. The CDR3 length is 15 residues. CDR1 is SGHTA, CDR2 FQGNSA, per germline. The CDR3 protein is CASSLTGVHDYGYTF. DNA of the CDR3: TGTGCCAGCAGCTTAACAGGGGTGCATGACTATGGCTACACCTTC.

This rearrangement joins TRBV7-8 to TRBJ2-1, with 15 bases matching TRBD2. The trim removed 7 bases at V and 8 bases at J, leaving 12 bases unmatched. Per germline, CDR1 SGHVS and CDR2 FQNEAQ. The CDR3 covers 17 residues. The DNA of the CDR3 is TGTGCCAGCACCAAACCGGGACTAGCGGGGGGTCCCGATGAGCAGTTCTTC. Translation: CASTKPGLAGGPDEQFF.

In its sample, this clonotype is medium-sized. The genes are TRBV23-1 and TRBJ1-2, with no clear D. TRBV23-1 counts as an open reading frame of uncertain function. The CDR3 contains 13 residues. Trimming pared 0 bases from V and 5 bases from J, leaving 7 bases between. CDR3 coding DNA: TGCGCCAGCAGTCAATCCTTGGATTATGGCTACACCTTC. Its protein is CASSQSLDYGYTF.

This clonotype counts as medium-sized (0.01 to 0.1%). The chain uses TRBV29-1 and TRBJ2-7, with D hard to call. Germline V lookup: CDR1 SQVTM, CDR2 ANQGSEA. Trimming stripped 4 bases from V and 3 bases from J, with 10 bases between. The CDR3 has 12 residues. The DNA for the CDR3 is TGCAGCGTTGGACCTGAGGTCTACGAGCAGTACTTC. Its translation is CSVGPEVYEQYF.

Judged by abundance, this clonotype is medium-sized. V usage is TRBV12-3 or TRBV12-4 and J usage is TRBJ2-4; no firm D call. CDR3 length equals 16 residues. V was trimmed by 3 bases and J by 0 bases, leaving 12 bases between them. CDR3 in amino acids: CASSLFQGLAKNIQYF. The CDR3 region has the DNA TGTGCCAGCAGTTTGTTTCAAGGATTAGCCAAAAACATTCAGTACTTC.

Ten or more counts support this clonotype. The chain joins TRBV14 to TRBJ1-6; weak D call: TRBD1 (5 bases). CDR1 and CDR2 (germline): SGHDN, FVKESK. V was trimmed by 2 bases and J by 10 bases, leaving 18 bases between them. This CDR3 has 16 amino acids. DNA of the CDR3: TGTGCCAGCAGCCAAAAAGTGGGGCAGGGAGGGTCACCCCTCCACTTT. It yields the protein CASSQKVGQGGSPLHF.

By share of the sample, this clonotype is medium-sized (0.01 to 0.1%). The rearrangement uses TRBV20-1 and TRBJ2-5; 8 bases match TRBD2. In germline, CDR1 is DFQATT, CDR2 SNEGSKA (reference sequence). The length of the CDR3 is 14 residues. CDR3 residues: CRPAAGGSRETQYF. The CDR3, as DNA: TGCCGACCTGCCGCGGGGGGCTCAAGAGAGACCCAGTACTTC.

This clonotype was observed at least ten times. The rearrangement joins TRBV6-1 to TRBJ2-4; D call uncertain. The CDR3 runs to 17 residues. The V and J ends lost 0 bases and 0 bases respectively, with 12 bases between them. Germline values: CDR1 MNHNS, CDR2 SASEGT. The CDR3 sequence: CASSEAGLGIAKNIQYF. The CDR3 DNA sequence: TGTGCCAGCAGTGAAGCCGGATTGGGGATAGCCAAAAACATTCAGTACTTC.

This clonotype came up many times. The germline gene is not matched at one end of the junction; a read error may be the cause. The rearrangement uses TRBV13 and TRBJ2-7; D gene uncertain. CDR3 length: 14 residues. CDR1 is PRHDT and CDR2 is FYEKMQ in the germline V gene (reference sequence). This CDR3 reads CVSSPKDNPYEQYF. For the CDR3, the DNA is TGTGTCAGCAGCCCGAAAGATAACCCCTACGAGCAGTACTTC.

This clonotype is medium-sized by share. The chain links TRBV6-6 to TRBJ1-5; 8 positions agree with TRBD1. Germline CDR1 is MNHNY and CDR2 is SVGAGI (reference sequence). The trim removed 6 bases at V and 0 bases at J, leaving 4 bases unmatched. The CDR3 extends over 15 amino acids. CDR3 sequence: CASRDRVSSNQPQHF. The CDR3 region has the DNA TGTGCCAGCAGGGACAGGGTTTCTAGCAATCAGCCCCAGCATTTT.

This clonotype is labeled as medium-sized (0.01 to 0.1%). The CDR3 spells CASSLARVDTQYF. DNA for the CDR3: TGTGCCAGCAGCTTGGCTCGGGTTGATACGCAGTATTTT. V usage is TRBV5-5 and J usage is TRBJ2-3; D remains unclear. Germline CDR1 and CDR2: SGHKS and YYEKEE (reference sequence). V lost 0 bases to trimming and J lost 6 bases, with 8 bases between them. The CDR3 has 13 residues.

In its sample, this clonotype is medium-sized. The gene calls are TRBV18 and TRBJ2-6; D ambiguous. The CDR3 loop spans 14 amino acids. The germline CDR1 and CDR2 sequences are KGHSH and LQKENI. V gave up 3 bases and J gave up 1 base, with 4 bases separating them. CDR3 DNA sequence: TGTGCCAGCTCACCGTTATCTGGGGCCAACGTCCTGACTTTC. Its translation: CASSPLSGANVLTF.

This clonotype has only a few counts. The junction and the germline gene differ at one end; a read error may be behind it. V gene TRBV7-2 combines with J gene TRBJ2-1, with 11 bases fitting TRBD2. In germline, CDR1 is SGHTA, CDR2 FQGNSA. The CDR3 extends over 14 amino acids. The CDR3 here is CASSPEGLAARRDF. CDR3 in DNA: TGTGCCAGCAGCCCCGAGGGACTAGCGGCCCGCCGGGACTTC.